This T cell receptor (beta chain) is drawn from a study of beta chain features in type 1 diabetes (dated by TCRdb to 2016 to 2019). Background on the whole study: No differences in mean age, gender distribution, total cell number or subset yield were found between patients and healthy donors. Across all samples, fewer than 110,000,000 sorted cells were examined, and cell number per subset correlated strongly with RNA yield. The study compared TCRB repertoires of sorted circulating CD4+ T cell subsets between recently diagnosed type 1 diabetes patients and matched healthy donors. Regulatory and stem cell-like memory subsets were isolated from only 8 patients and roughly 8 healthy donors, whereas naive and central memory subsets came from all 28 donors.

A remark on this clone: No cognate antigen has been identified for it. Base quality data are lacking; no much larger clone is found one base away.

After removal of 7 bases from V and 2 bases from J, the junction retains 6 bases not matched to a gene. CDR1 and CDR2 (MDHEN, SYDVKM) derive from the germline V gene. The CDR3 holds 14 amino acids from the cysteine to the phenylalanine. The read is trimmed to its CDR3 DNA, 42 bases read in frame from base 1. The entire isolated RNA was reverse transcribed using the High Capacity cDNA Reverse Transcription Kit, and thus expressed TCRB transcripts were sequenced. Naive, central memory and regulatory T cell samples underwent deep immunoSEQ sequencing, averaging roughly 3.4 million total reads per sample. After sorted cells were lysed in RLT buffer, RNA was extracted with DNase-treated RNeasy Micro or Mini kits, with the choice depending on cell number. To prevent cross-contamination, each cell subset was processed individually, whereas patient and healthy donor samples were processed jointly. TCRB sequences were amplified from cDNA with the immunoSEQ multiplex PCR, producing 87-bp fragments spanning the CDR3 region. Sequencing of the amplicons was performed on the Illumina HiSeq platform. Processing in the source paper ran as follows. Synthetic template baselines were used to correct PCR bias computationally, reads within Hamming distance 2 were collapsed together, and singletons that could not be merged were discarded. By aligning reads against IMGT, V, D and J genes, CDR3 length, and insertions or deletions at six rearrangement sites were assigned. Within each subset, clonotype counts were normalized to sorted cell number, after which true diversity and Gini coefficients were computed with the tcR R package. The overlap coefficient, calculated on TCRB nucleotide sequences, was used to quantify repertoire sharing. As a proxy for the pre-selection repertoire, out-of-frame TCRB sequences from naive cells were analyzed. TCRdb limited this immuneACCESS table to in-frame rearrangements with V and J called. A share of clones is missing; checked studies link under half to unresolved V genes, and the rest is unexplained. For V, J and clone size, that table is used; D and trimming come from the DNA. This sample holds under 900,000 clones; 17% were observed only once. Jointly, the top ten make up 0.023% of the sample.

Each donor gave one peripheral blood draw, averaging approximately 120 mL, which was collected into heparinised tubes. Naive, central memory, regulatory and stem cell-like memory CD4+ T cells were sorted on a BD FACSAria II using a panel including CD45RO, CCR7, CD25, CD127, CD95 and CD27. Every sorted population had a purity above 98%. PBMCs were separated immediately by Lymphoprep density gradient centrifugation and were stained directly, without being cultured. Samples were stained and sorted in pairs, with one healthy donor and one patient per experiment, so that batch effects were minimized. Results and caveats for the whole study, not just this receptor: In all four CD4+ subsets, TCRB CDR3 length was moderately but significantly shorter in type 1 diabetes patients. Because cDNA was sequenced instead of genomic DNA, highly expressing activated cells could be over-represented, though the groups showed no difference in activation or CD3 levels. Patients with type 1 diabetes made fewer insertions and deleted more nucleotides at VDJ recombination sites, implying thymic rearrangement abnormalities. Only small numbers of individuals were included in the HLA sub-analyses, which left unresolved whether HLA type had any influence on TCRB rearrangement. The naive, central memory and regulatory TCRB repertoires appeared to resemble one another more closely among patients than among healthy donors. Shorter templates might have been favored by PCR, but patient and control samples were amplified and corrected together, so both groups would have been affected equally by any skew.

Recombination linked TRBV28 to TRBJ2-7; TRBD2 fits 9 bases in the junction. Material for sequencing was naive CD4+ T cells from blood. The cell subset or site label on this specimen signifies: true naive CD4+ T cells. The source is a woman younger than 30 in good health. The DNA is as follows: TGTGCCAGCATTGCGGGAGGGGGCACCTACGAGCAGTACTTC. Its coded protein is CASIAGGGTYEQYF.